One sample yielded the 17 T cell receptor beta chains listed below, sequenced in a study of T cells in Graves' hyperthyroidism and ophthalmopathy (dated by TCRdb to the late 2010s). Libraries were constructed by multiplex PCR. The sample was run on an Illumina HiSeq 2000. The TCR beta CDR3 regions were amplified from RNA transcripts. A first-round RT-PCR of the TCR CDR3 used the HTBI primer set with the Qiagen OneStep RT-PCR kit. TCRdb redid the processing of the public reads, applying fastp at Q25 and MiXCR, and retained in-frame beta chains. Every entry covers one CDR3 protein and lists the most common genes and DNA from its rows. The sample data list hundreds of thousands of distinct CDR3 sequences, and roughly 16% of these were observed just once. The ten largest account for 3% to 4% of the sample. Source material: blood. Receptors were obtained from a woman aged 40 to 49 with Graves' ophthalmopathy.

The J gene is TRBJ1-6, the V gene TRBV5-1; no firm D call. Per the germline V gene, CDR1 is SGHRS and CDR2 is YFSETQ. The CDR3 spans 14 residues. The ends were cut back, 4 bases at V and 9 bases at J, with 14 bases in the middle. CDR3 sequence (DNA): TGCGCCAGCAGCCACGATACGTGGGGTTCACCCCTCCACTTT. Translation: CASSHDTWGSPLHF.

This clonotype was observed many times. The genes are TRBV30 and TRBJ2-3; TRBD1 might be the D (5 bases). Deletions cut 4 bases from V and 0 bases from J, with 11 bases between. Looked up from germline, CDR1 is GTSNPN and CDR2 is SVGIG (reference sequence). This CDR3 has 14 amino acids. CDR3 DNA: TGTGCCTGGACCCGGACAACTAGCACAGATACGCAGTATTTT. The encoded protein is CAWTRTTSTDTQYF.

The V gene is TRBV7-9, the J gene TRBJ2-6; no clear D. Deletions cut 5 bases from V and 2 bases from J, with 13 bases between. The CDR3 length is 16 residues. Germline-derived CDR1 and CDR2 are SEHNR and FQNEAQ (reference sequence). The CDR3 nucleotides read TGTGCCAGCAGCCACCTTCGAGGACCTGGGGCCAACGTCCTGACTTTC. Translated, it gives CASSHLRGPGANVLTF.

This clonotype has at least ten counts. The chain carries TRBV7-8 and TRBJ2-3; TRBD2 matches at 7 bases. The trim removed 3 bases at V and 2 bases at J, leaving 11 bases unmatched. Germline V gene sequence: CDR1 SGHVS, CDR2 FQNEAQ. This CDR3 is 17 amino acids long. The CDR3 sequence: CASSLFARGDPTDTQYF. CDR3 sequence (DNA): TGTGCCAGCAGCTTGTTTGCCCGGGGGGATCCCACAGATACGCAGTATTTT. The whole variable domain, remainder taken from reference TRBV7-8 and TRBJ2-3, is GAGVSQSPRYKVAKRGQDVALRCDPISGHVSLFWYQQALGQGPEFLTYFQNEAQLDKSGLPSDRFFAERPEGSVSTLKIQRTQQEDSAVYLCASSLFARGDPTDTQYFGPGTRLTVL.

This clonotype appeared many times. The chain recombines TRBV12-3 or TRBV12-4 with TRBJ2-5, with 11 positions matching TRBD2. The V gene end was trimmed by 6 bases and the J gene end by 2 bases; junction bases not matched to a gene: 5. This CDR3 has 15 residues. CDR3 nucleotides: TGTGCCAGCAGCCCCAGACTAGCGGGACAAGAGACCCAGTACTTC. Translation: CASSPRLAGQETQYF.

This clonotype turned up a few times. The chain is built from TRBV5-1 and TRBJ2-1; 9 bases are shared with TRBD1. Per the germline V gene, CDR1 is SGHRS and CDR2 is YFSETQ. The CDR3 length is 18 residues. The V and J ends lost 3 bases and 0 bases, in that order; junction bases with no gene match: 10. The CDR3 sequence is CASSSRPPGQGSYNEQFF. The CDR3 nucleotides are TGCGCCAGCAGCTCACGACCGCCGGGACAGGGCTCCTACAATGAGCAGTTCTTC. Drawing the rest from reference TRBV5-1 and TRBJ2-1, the complete variable domain is KAGVTQTPRYLIKTRGQQVTLSCSPISGHRSVSWYQQTPGQGLQFLFEYFSETQRNKGNFPGRFSGRQFSNSRSEMNVSTLELGDSALYLCASSSRPPGQGSYNEQFFGPGTRLTVL.

This clonotype was seen repeatedly, ten times or more. This chain uses TRBV7-9 with TRBJ2-7, with a weak D call TRBD1 (5 bases). CDR1 is SEHNR and CDR2 is FQNEAQ in the germline V gene (reference sequence). The CDR3 is 14 residues long. Between the trimmed V and J ends, which lost 2 bases and 5 bases, there was a span of 13 bases. The DNA for the CDR3 is TGTGCCAGCAGCTTATCAGGGAAGTTCGACGAGCAGTACTTC. Translating it yields CASSLSGKFDEQYF.

This chain joins TRBV29-1 and TRBJ1-1; tentatively, D is TRBD1 (5 bases). This CDR3 has 12 amino acids. Trimming removed 3 bases from V and 2 bases from J, with 7 bases in between. Germline V gene data show CDR1 as SQVTM and CDR2 as ANQGSEA. CDR3 protein: CSVDQGNTEAFF. The CDR3 DNA is TGCAGCGTTGACCAGGGAAACACTGAAGCTTTCTTT.

This clonotype has just a few counts. The CDR3 spells CASSWTPGQETQYF. The CDR3 nucleotides are TGCGCCAGCAGCTGGACCCCGGGACAAGAGACCCAGTACTTC. The chain has TRBV5-1 and TRBJ2-5; perhaps TRBD2 as D (5 bases). CDR3 length: 14 amino acids. Germline V lookup: CDR1 SGHRS, CDR2 YFSETQ. V shed 3 bases and J shed 2 bases, with 11 bases lying between them.

In its sample, this clonotype was seen many times. The chain joins TRBV5-1 to TRBJ2-5, with 11 bases that match TRBD2. The CDR3 totals 14 residues. The germline gives CDR1 SGHRS, CDR2 YFSETQ. The V and J ends lost 5 bases and 3 bases, in that order; junction bases with no gene match: 3. As DNA, the CDR3 is TGCGCCAGCAGTTCGACTAGCGGGGAAGAGACCCAGTACTTC. Translating it yields CASSSTSGEETQYF. Full variable domain (remainder filled in from reference TRBV5-1 and TRBJ2-5): KAGVTQTPRYLIKTRGQQVTLSCSPISGHRSVSWYQQTPGQGLQFLFEYFSETQRNKGNFPGRFSGRQFSNSRSEMNVSTLELGDSALYLCASSSTSGEETQYFGPGTRLLVL.

This clonotype was detected many times. The chain couples TRBV6-1 to TRBJ1-2; no clear D. Germline V gene sequence: CDR1 MNHNS, CDR2 SASEGT. Trimming stripped 3 bases from V and 2 bases from J, with 7 bases between. The CDR3 is 13 amino acids. This CDR3 is CASSEANNYGYTF. The CDR3 nucleotides are TGTGCCAGCAGTGAGGCCAACAACTATGGCTACACCTTC.

The rearrangement uses TRBV5-1 and TRBJ2-1; the match to TRBD2 covers 9 bases. Germline loops: CDR1 SGHRS, CDR2 YFSETQ. There are 14 residues in the CDR3. Trimming cost V 1 base and J 7 bases; bases outside gene matches: 3. This chain's CDR3 is CASSLLAGRNEQFF. The CDR3 DNA reads as TGCGCCAGCAGCTTGCTAGCGGGGCGGAATGAGCAGTTCTTC.

Notes on this clonotype: Possible read error: a much larger clone is one base away. The CDR3 DNA reads TGTGCCAGCAGTTCGGACAGGGAAACTTACACAGATACGCGGTATTTT. Protein product: CASSSDRETYTDTRYF. The chain couples TRBV27 to TRBJ2-3; 8 nucleotides line up with TRBD1. Germline-derived CDR1 and CDR2 are MNHEY and SMNVEV (reference sequence). CDR3 length: 16 amino acids.

This clonotype was seen a handful of times. The chain uses TRBV5-1 and TRBJ1-2; tentative D call: TRBD1 (5 bases). Germline V CDR1 and CDR2: SGHRS, YFSETQ. The CDR3 is made up of 12 amino acids. With 0 bases removed from V and 8 bases from J, the gap between germline ends came to 8 bases. The CDR3 loop reads CASSLGGEGYTF. CDR3 in DNA: TGCGCCAGCAGCTTGGGAGGGGAAGGCTACACCTTC.

This chain connects TRBV12-3 or TRBV12-4 to TRBJ2-3; no clear D gene. The CDR3 runs 14 residues. Trimming removed 6 bases at V and 4 bases at J, with 14 bases between. The CDR3 DNA reads as TGTGCCAGCAGCACCTCGGATCCCGCAGATACGCAGTATTTT. This codes for CASSTSDPADTQYF.

This clonotype was recorded at least ten times. The V gene is TRBV6-1, the J gene TRBJ2-1; TRBD2 matches at 10 bases. Germline assignment: CDR1 MNHNS and CDR2 SASEGT. This CDR3 comprises 15 residues. Germline trimming cut 4 bases from V and 8 bases from J; bases unmatched to any gene: 8. CDR3 protein: CASSVPGLASYEQFF. CDR3 in DNA: TGTGCCAGCAGTGTACCGGGACTAGCGAGTTATGAGCAGTTCTTC.

The gene calls are TRBV6-1 and TRBJ2-7; the D gene is possibly TRBD2 (5 bases). Trimming took off 2 bases at V and 2 bases at J, with 13 bases between the two ends. The germline V gene has CDR1 MNHNS and CDR2 SASEGT. This CDR3 has 15 residues. DNA of the CDR3: TGTGCCAGCAGTGAATTTGTGGAGGCTGCCTACGAGCAGTACTTC. Protein sequence: CASSEFVEAAYEQYF.